Listed below are T cell receptor beta chains from one sample, sequenced in a study of blood T cell repertoires in COVID-19. The repertoire was sequenced with immunoSEQ multiplex PCR; TCRdb's copy has only in-frame clones and lacks some. Of 350,000 to 400,000 clones listed, about 90% are singletons. Input material: PBMCs or T cells enriched from blood (not recorded which). The receptor set was obtained from a woman aged 25 to 39 who had recovered from COVID-19. Both conserved end residues are part of each CDR3. Each record gives: V gene, clone size, D gene, J gene, CDR3 protein, CDR3 DNA. D genes are given only for firm matches. Expanded clones are given a class, and other clones once, few, many or no size at all.

V gene: TRBV28
clone size: NA
D gene: NA
J gene: TRBJ1-2
CDR3 protein: CATQGRFYGYTF
CDR3 DNA: TGTGCCACCCAGGGGCGCTTCTATGGCTACACCTTC

V gene: TRBV7-9
clone size: NA
D gene: NA
J gene: TRBJ2-7
CDR3 protein: CASSFITYEQYF
CDR3 DNA: TGTGCCAGCAGCTTTATAACTTACGAGCAGTACTTC

V gene: TRBV7-9
clone size: NA
D gene: TRBD1
J gene: TRBJ2-7
CDR3 protein: CASGDRFSYEQYF
CDR3 DNA: TGTGCCAGCGGGGACAGGTTCTCCTACGAGCAGTACTTC

V gene: TRBV27
clone size: NA
D gene: NA
J gene: TRBJ1-5
CDR3 protein: CASSFDRGSNQPQHF
CDR3 DNA: TGTGCCAGCAGTTTTGACAGAGGTAGCAATCAGCCCCAGCATTTT

V gene: TRBV30
clone size: NA
D gene: TRBD1
J gene: TRBJ1-1
CDR3 protein: CAGVTGFGVTEAFF
CDR3 DNA: TGTGCCGGCGTGACAGGGTTCGGGGTCACTGAAGCTTTCTTT

V gene: TRBV27
clone size: NA
D gene: NA
J gene: TRBJ1-5
CDR3 protein: CASSLPGYNQPQHF
CDR3 DNA: TGTGCCAGCAGTTTACCAGGGTACAATCAGCCCCAGCATTTT

V gene: TRBV5-4
clone size: NA
D gene: NA
J gene: TRBJ2-1
CDR3 protein: CASSLANNEQFF
CDR3 DNA: TGTGCCAGCAGCTTGGCTAACAATGAGCAGTTCTTC

V gene: TRBV18
clone size: NA
D gene: NA
J gene: TRBJ1-1
CDR3 protein: CASSPSRTPGTEAFF
CDR3 DNA: TGTGCCAGCTCACCAAGCCGCACCCCGGGCACTGAAGCTTTCTTT

V gene: TRBV11-2
clone size: NA
D gene: NA
J gene: TRBJ2-1
CDR3 protein: CASSLVYGDSEQFF
CDR3 DNA: TGTGCCAGCAGCTTAGTTTACGGGGATAGTGAGCAGTTCTTC

V gene: TRBV7-9
clone size: NA
D gene: TRBD1
J gene: TRBJ1-5
CDR3 protein: CASSRTGLDNQPQHF
CDR3 DNA: TGTGCCAGCAGTAGGACAGGGTTGGACAATCAGCCCCAGCATTTT

V gene: TRBV4-2
clone size: NA
D gene: TRBD2
J gene: TRBJ2-1
CDR3 protein: CASRLGLADNEQFF
CDR3 DNA: TGTGCCAGCAGACTGGGACTAGCGGACAATGAGCAGTTCTTC

V gene: TRBV9
clone size: NA
D gene: TRBD1
J gene: TRBJ1-1
CDR3 protein: CASSAGTGGNTEAFF
CDR3 DNA: TGTGCCAGCAGCGCCGGGACAGGGGGAAATACTGAAGCTTTCTTT

V gene: TRBV6-5
clone size: NA
D gene: NA
J gene: TRBJ1-5
CDR3 protein: CASSLGQLSNQPQHF
CDR3 DNA: TGTGCCAGCAGCCTCGGACAGCTTAGCAATCAGCCCCAGCATTTT

V gene: TRBV18
clone size: NA
D gene: NA
J gene: TRBJ2-7
CDR3 protein: CASSPPIKNEQYF
CDR3 DNA: TGTGCCAGCTCACCACCAATCAAAAACGAGCAGTACTTC

V gene: TRBV18
clone size: NA
D gene: NA
J gene: TRBJ2-7
CDR3 protein: CASSPRQEDEQYF
CDR3 DNA: TGTGCCAGCTCACCACGACAGGAAGACGAGCAGTACTTC

V gene: TRBV10-3
clone size: NA
D gene: NA
J gene: TRBJ2-3
CDR3 protein: CAISVQLGGFLPDTQYF
CDR3 DNA: TGTGCCATCAGTGTCCAGTTGGGGGGATTCCTTCCCGATACGCAGTATTTT

V gene: TRBV9
clone size: NA
D gene: NA
J gene: TRBJ1-2
CDR3 protein: CASSVGLPHGYTF
CDR3 DNA: TGTGCCAGCAGCGTAGGACTCCCCCATGGCTACACCTTC

V gene: TRBV6-1
clone size: NA
D gene: TRBD1
J gene: TRBJ2-7
CDR3 protein: CASSETAGTGDYEQYF
CDR3 DNA: TGTGCCAGCAGTGAAACAGCCGGGACAGGTGACTACGAGCAGTACTTC

V gene: TRBV7-6
clone size: NA
D gene: NA
J gene: TRBJ1-5
CDR3 protein: CASSPTVGNSNQPQHF
CDR3 DNA: TGTGCCAGCAGCCCTACGGTCGGGAATAGCAATCAGCCCCAGCATTTT

V gene: TRBV4-1
clone size: NA
D gene: TRBD1
J gene: TRBJ2-7
CDR3 protein: CASSPLRLGQGSYEQYF
CDR3 DNA: TGCGCCAGCAGCCCCCTTAGACTGGGACAGGGATCTTACGAGCAGTACTTC

V gene: TRBV19
clone size: NA
D gene: NA
J gene: TRBJ1-6
CDR3 protein: CASSMEGNSPLHF
CDR3 DNA: TGTGCCAGTAGTATGGAGGGGAATTCACCCCTCCACTTT

V gene: TRBV9
clone size: NA
D gene: TRBD1
J gene: TRBJ2-3
CDR3 protein: CASSVSSQGDTQYF
CDR3 DNA: TGTGCCAGCAGCGTAAGTTCACAGGGGGATACGCAGTATTTT

V gene: TRBV9
clone size: once
D gene: NA
J gene: TRBJ2-3
CDR3 protein: CASSPGGGADTQYF
CDR3 DNA: TGTGCCAGCAGCCCAGGTGGAGGTGCAGATACGCAGTATTTT

V gene: TRBV18
clone size: NA
D gene: NA
J gene: TRBJ1-1
CDR3 protein: CASSPPGRLDEAFF
CDR3 DNA: TGTGCCAGCTCACCCCCGGGTCGTTTAGATGAAGCTTTCTTT

V gene: TRBV28
clone size: NA
D gene: NA
J gene: TRBJ1-2
CDR3 protein: CASTKWAGANGYTF
CDR3 DNA: TGTGCCAGCACAAAGTGGGCAGGGGCGAATGGCTACACCTTC

V gene: TRBV3-1/TRBV3-2
clone size: NA
D gene: TRBD2
J gene: TRBJ2-1
CDR3 protein: CASRLSGGAWNEQFF
CDR3 DNA: TGTGCCAGCAGACTTAGCGGGGGGGCTTGGAATGAGCAGTTCTTC

V gene: TRBV6-4
clone size: few
D gene: TRBD1
J gene: TRBJ1-5
CDR3 protein: CASSATGGNQPQHF
CDR3 DNA: TGTGCCAGCAGTGCGACAGGGGGCAATCAGCCCCAGCATTTT

V gene: TRBV28
clone size: NA
D gene: NA
J gene: TRBJ1-3
CDR3 protein: CASSPTGYSGNTIYF
CDR3 DNA: TGTGCCAGCAGTCCTACAGGGTACTCTGGAAACACCATATATTTT

V gene: TRBV6-2/TRBV6-3
clone size: NA
D gene: NA
J gene: TRBJ2-3
CDR3 protein: CASSTGREDTQYF
CDR3 DNA: TGTGCCAGCAGCACAGGGCGCGAAGATACGCAGTATTTT

V gene: TRBV11-2
clone size: NA
D gene: NA
J gene: TRBJ2-3
CDR3 protein: CASSLVGSGGTTDTQYF
CDR3 DNA: TGTGCCAGCAGCTTAGTGGGTTCGGGGGGCACCACAGATACGCAGTATTTT

V gene: TRBV3-1/TRBV3-2
clone size: NA
D gene: NA
J gene: TRBJ2-1
CDR3 protein: CASSQDLPPAGYNEQFF
CDR3 DNA: TGTGCCAGCAGCCAAGACCTTCCGCCCGCAGGCTACAATGAGCAGTTCTTC

V gene: TRBV2
clone size: NA
D gene: TRBD2
J gene: TRBJ2-3
CDR3 protein: CASRETSGRDTQYF
CDR3 DNA: TGTGCCAGCAGGGAGACTAGCGGGAGAGATACGCAGTATTTT

V gene: TRBV10-3
clone size: NA
D gene: NA
J gene: TRBJ1-2
CDR3 protein: CAISDGGYGYTF
CDR3 DNA: TGTGCCATCAGTGATGGGGGGTATGGCTACACCTTC

V gene: TRBV10-1
clone size: NA
D gene: TRBD1
J gene: TRBJ2-1
CDR3 protein: CASSPRRDRGHEQFF
CDR3 DNA: TGCGCCAGCAGTCCCCGTCGGGACAGGGGGCATGAGCAGTTCTTC

V gene: TRBV9
clone size: NA
D gene: TRBD1
J gene: TRBJ1-1
CDR3 protein: CASSDTDRGTEAFF
CDR3 DNA: TGTGCCAGCAGCGACACGGACAGGGGGACTGAAGCTTTCTTT

V gene: TRBV29-1
clone size: NA
D gene: TRBD2
J gene: TRBJ2-1
CDR3 protein: CSVETGLAGVNEQFF
CDR3 DNA: TGCAGCGTAGAGACGGGACTAGCGGGAGTGAATGAGCAGTTCTTC

V gene: TRBV19
clone size: NA
D gene: TRBD2
J gene: TRBJ2-3
CDR3 protein: CASSSSGGLTDTQYF
CDR3 DNA: TGTGCCAGTAGTTCAAGCGGGGGGCTCACAGATACGCAGTATTTT

V gene: TRBV5-1
clone size: few
D gene: NA
J gene: TRBJ2-2
CDR3 protein: CATQDGAGYTGELFF
CDR3 DNA: TGCGCCACCCAGGACGGGGCGGGGTACACCGGGGAGCTGTTTTTT

V gene: TRBV12-3/TRBV12-4
clone size: NA
D gene: NA
J gene: TRBJ2-1
CDR3 protein: CASNQGYNEQFF
CDR3 DNA: TGTGCCAGCAATCAGGGCTACAATGAGCAGTTCTTC

V gene: TRBV6-2/TRBV6-3
clone size: NA
D gene: NA
J gene: TRBJ2-7
CDR3 protein: CASSTTEVIGQSSYEQYF
CDR3 DNA: TGTGCCAGCAGCACTACAGAAGTGATCGGACAGAGCTCCTACGAGCAGTACTTC

V gene: TRBV9
clone size: NA
D gene: TRBD1
J gene: TRBJ2-7
CDR3 protein: CASSVGTGTYEQYF
CDR3 DNA: TGTGCCAGCAGCGTAGGGACAGGTACCTACGAGCAGTACTTC

V gene: TRBV10-2
clone size: NA
D gene: TRBD1
J gene: TRBJ1-2
CDR3 protein: CASSRDRTNYGYTF
CDR3 DNA: TGCGCCAGCAGCAGGGACAGGACGAACTATGGCTACACCTTC

V gene: TRBV27
clone size: NA
D gene: NA
J gene: TRBJ1-5
CDR3 protein: CASSLWARRNQPQHF
CDR3 DNA: TGTGCCAGCAGTTTATGGGCCCGACGCAATCAGCCCCAGCATTTT

V gene: TRBV24-1
clone size: NA
D gene: TRBD1
J gene: TRBJ2-3
CDR3 protein: CATSDPPGQPRDTQYF
CDR3 DNA: TGTGCCACCAGTGATCCTCCGGGACAGCCTCGGGATACGCAGTATTTT

V gene: TRBV19
clone size: NA
D gene: NA
J gene: TRBJ1-2
CDR3 protein: CASHIQGRYGYTF
CDR3 DNA: TGTGCCAGCCACATCCAGGGGCGCTATGGCTACACCTTC

V gene: TRBV7-9
clone size: NA
D gene: NA
J gene: TRBJ2-3
CDR3 protein: CASSEPPGQSYVDTQYF
CDR3 DNA: TGTGCCAGCAGCGAACCACCGGGACAATCCTACGTGGATACGCAGTATTTT

V gene: TRBV6-1
clone size: few
D gene: NA
J gene: TRBJ1-1
CDR3 protein: CASSEIGTGKVWNTEAFF
CDR3 DNA: TGTGCCAGCAGTGAAATCGGAACAGGTAAAGTCTGGAACACTGAAGCTTTCTTT

V gene: TRBV6-2/TRBV6-3
clone size: NA
D gene: TRBD1
J gene: TRBJ2-7
CDR3 protein: CASSTGTGSYEQYF
CDR3 DNA: TGTGCCAGCAGTACTGGGACAGGGAGCTACGAGCAGTACTTC

V gene: TRBV5-1
clone size: NA
D gene: NA
J gene: TRBJ2-7
CDR3 protein: CASSPRQGSYEQYF
CDR3 DNA: TGCGCCAGCAGCCCTCGGCAGGGGTCCTACGAGCAGTACTTC

V gene: TRBV7-2
clone size: NA
D gene: NA
J gene: TRBJ1-1
CDR3 protein: CASSSRDWNTEAFF
CDR3 DNA: TGTGCCAGCAGCTCGAGGGATTGGAACACTGAAGCTTTCTTT

V gene: TRBV5-1
clone size: few
D gene: TRBD1
J gene: TRBJ1-1
CDR3 protein: CASSPGQVSTEAFF
CDR3 DNA: TGCGCCAGCAGCCCGGGACAGGTATCCACTGAAGCTTTCTTT

V gene: TRBV12-5
clone size: NA
D gene: NA
J gene: TRBJ2-1
CDR3 protein: CASGSTRSSYNEQFF
CDR3 DNA: TGTGCTAGTGGTTCCACCCGTAGCTCCTACAATGAGCAGTTCTTC

V gene: TRBV21-1
clone size: few
D gene: NA
J gene: TRBJ2-3
CDR3 protein: CASSKGTGTGVFFTDTQYF
CDR3 DNA: TGTGCCAGCAGCAAAGGGACCGGGACAGGCGTTTTTTTCACAGATACGCAGTATTTT

V gene: TRBV30
clone size: NA
D gene: NA
J gene: TRBJ2-1
CDR3 protein: CAWSIQYNEQFF
CDR3 DNA: TGTGCCTGGAGTATCCAGTACAATGAGCAGTTCTTC

V gene: TRBV7-2
clone size: many
D gene: TRBD2
J gene: TRBJ2-1
CDR3 protein: CASSQLANSYNEQFF
CDR3 DNA: TGTGCCAGCAGCCAACTAGCGAACTCCTACAATGAGCAGTTCTTC

V gene: TRBV30
clone size: NA
D gene: TRBD2
J gene: TRBJ2-3
CDR3 protein: CAWSVGLAGAFDTQYF
CDR3 DNA: TGTGCCTGGAGTGTGGGCCTAGCGGGAGCATTTGATACGCAGTATTTT

V gene: TRBV28
clone size: NA
D gene: TRBD2
J gene: TRBJ2-5
CDR3 protein: CASSLAGVQETQYF
CDR3 DNA: TGTGCCAGCAGTTTAGCGGGAGTGCAAGAGACCCAGTACTTC